The present entry profiles one T cell receptor (beta chain) with its context. Its target is unknown. The CDR3 is 15 amino acids. Between the trimmed V and J ends, which lost 0 bases and 2 bases, there was a span of 10 bases. The sample comes from a study of T cell repertoires in cytomegalovirus infection. Whole-study findings and limits: In two of eight donors, the top clonotype was HLA-C-restricted CMV-specific.

From the reads, TCRdb called clonotypes with MiXCR, one entry per CDR3 protein. Among around 100,000 distinct CDR3 sequences listed, roughly 39% were seen once. The TCR comes from a human donor in good health (CMV status not recorded). Some clones in this sample may be carry-over from other donors' samples. Source: CD8+ T cells from cultured PBMCs, taken from culture after CMV antigen stimulation. This chain connects TRBV12-3 or TRBV12-4 to TRBJ2-5, with D tentatively TRBD1 (6 bases). CDR3 bases: TGTGCCAGCAGTTTAGCCTGGGACACGCAAGAGACCCAGTACTTC. This translates into CASSLAWDTQETQYF.